This TCR beta chain was profiled in a study of CD8 T cells in Susac syndrome. An input of roughly 0.5 to 1 ug of RNA was subjected to reverse transcription using random hexamers. MiXCR, applied by TCRdb to the immunoSEQ multiplex PCR reads, yields one record per CDR3 protein. The sample consists of under 350,000 distinct CDR3 sequences, about 91% of them appearing once. This TCR was recovered from a human donor with multiple sclerosis. Sequenced input: CD4+ T cells from PBMCs.

The CDR3 region is CASSGRGVSSYEQYF. The CDR3 region has the DNA TGTGCCAGCAGCGGGCGAGGGGTGAGCTCCTACGAGCAGTACTTC. This sequence joins TRBV7-9 and TRBJ2-7; TRBD1 or TRBD2 may be the D gene (5 bases each). CDR3 length: 15 residues. Trimming removed 5 bases at V and 0 bases at J, with 14 bases between. The germline V gene has CDR1 SEHNR and CDR2 FQNEAQ (reference sequence).